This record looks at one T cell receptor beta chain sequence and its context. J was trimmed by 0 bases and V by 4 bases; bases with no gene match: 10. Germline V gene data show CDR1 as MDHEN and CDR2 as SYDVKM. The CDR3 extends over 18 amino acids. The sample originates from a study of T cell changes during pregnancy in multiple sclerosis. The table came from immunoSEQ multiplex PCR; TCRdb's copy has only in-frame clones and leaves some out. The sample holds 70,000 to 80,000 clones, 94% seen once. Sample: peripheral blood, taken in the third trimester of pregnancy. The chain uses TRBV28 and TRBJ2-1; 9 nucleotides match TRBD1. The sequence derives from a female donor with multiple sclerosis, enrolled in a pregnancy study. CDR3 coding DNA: TGTGCCAGCAGTTCCTGGACAGGGGTCTTAAACTCCTACAATGAGCAGTTCTTC. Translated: CASSSWTGVLNSYNEQFF.